This entry lists 31 T cell receptor beta chains sequenced from one sample in a study of T-cell reconstitution after alpha-beta-depleted transplantation in children. TCRbeta library preparation incorporated unique molecular identifiers. Via MiXCR, TCRdb re-called the PCR reads, giving one row per CDR3 protein. The sample has almost 400,000 distinct CDR3 sequences; just over 20% are singletons. The sample was PBMCs from the stem cell graft donor, taken from the stem cell graft. These receptors all stem from a human donor who donated a stem cell graft to a child with acute myeloid leukemia.

J is TRBJ2-2 and V is TRBV12-3 or TRBV12-4; D uncertain. The CDR3 loop spans 15 amino acids. Trimming took off 1 base at V and 3 bases at J, with 9 bases between the two ends. CDR3 region: CASSLEVYHTGELFF. The CDR3 DNA reads as TGTGCCAGCAGTTTAGAAGTGTATCACACCGGGGAGCTGTTTTTT.

In its sample, this clonotype was seen a few times. The chain employs TRBV4-1 and TRBJ2-2, with TRBD2 matching over 7 bases. The CDR3 runs 14 residues. V shed 4 bases and J 7 bases; nucleotides not matched to a gene: 6. In germline, CDR1 is MGHRA, CDR2 YSYEKL. The CDR3: CASSPGLGSGELFF. For the CDR3, the DNA is TGCGCCAGCAGCCCTGGACTAGGAAGCGGGGAGCTGTTTTTT.

This chain links TRBV9 with TRBJ2-2; unclear D gene. The CDR3 spans 13 residues. Germline V lookup: CDR1 SGDLS, CDR2 YYNGEE. Trimming took 3 bases from V and 4 from J, leaving 7 bases between them. As DNA, the CDR3 is TGTGCCAGCAGCGCGGAAGTCACCGGGGAGCTGTTTTTT. Amino acids: CASSAEVTGELFF.

The chain combines TRBV7-8 with TRBJ1-4; D might be TRBD1 (6 bases). The CDR3 contains 15 residues. Trimming took off 5 bases at V and 3 bases at J, with 13 bases between the two ends. CDR1 is SGHVS and CDR2 is FQNEAQ in the germline V gene. The DNA of the CDR3 is TGTGCCAGCAGCCCGGACAGTCTAGCTAATGAAAAACTGTTTTTT. This encodes CASSPDSLANEKLFF.

The J gene is TRBJ2-5, the V gene TRBV2, with D possibly TRBD1 on 6 matching bases. The V end lost 6 bases, the J end lost 0 bases, and 11 bases lay between the germline ends. From germline, CDR1 is SNHLY and CDR2 FYNNEI. This CDR3 is 14 amino acids long. The CDR3 region is CASRRDKYQETQYF. In nucleotides, the CDR3 is TGTGCCAGCAGACGGGACAAGTACCAAGAGACCCAGTACTTC.

This clonotype was picked up a small number of times. CDR3 in amino acids: CASRRQGARNEQYF. CDR3 bases: TGTGCCAGCAGGAGACAGGGGGCGAGGAACGAGCAGTACTTC. The V and J genes are TRBV27 and TRBJ2-7, with 10 bases aligning to TRBD1. CDR3 size: 14 residues. Germline trimming cut 6 bases from V and 5 bases from J; bases unmatched to any gene: 7. The V gene's germline CDR1 is MNHEY and CDR2 SMNVEV (reference sequence).

This clonotype was counted only a few times. V and J are TRBV12-3 or TRBV12-4 and TRBJ2-1; TRBD2 matches at 10 bases. The CDR3 runs 15 residues. V lost 5 bases to trimming and J lost 10 bases; unmatched junction nucleotides: 11. DNA for the CDR3: TGTGCCAGCAGTCTCGACCTGCTACTAGCGGGAGAGCAGTTCTTC. Protein: CASSLDLLLAGEQFF.

J is TRBJ1-1 and V is TRBV15; D gene ambiguous. Germline CDR1 and CDR2: LNHNV and YYDKDF (reference sequence). The CDR3 sequence is 15 residues long. Trimming took off 0 bases at V and 2 bases at J, with 10 bases between the two ends. The CDR3 here is CATSRDYGVNTEAFF. The CDR3 DNA is TGTGCCACCAGCAGAGATTATGGGGTTAACACTGAAGCTTTCTTT. Together with reference TRBV15 and TRBJ1-1, the CDR3 gives the full variable domain: DAMVIQNPRYQVTQFGKPVTLSCSQTLNHNVMYWYQQKSSQAPKLLFHYYDKDFNNEADTPDNFQSRRPNTSFCFLDIRSPGLGDTAMYLCATSRDYGVNTEAFFGQGTRLTVV.

This clonotype has only a few counts. This rearrangement joins TRBV12-3 or TRBV12-4 to TRBJ2-2; 9 bases fit TRBD2. V gave up 6 bases and J gave up 6 bases; unmatched junction bases: 8. CDR3 length equals 15 residues. The CDR3 spells CASRGSGSSPGELFF. The CDR3 bases are TGTGCCAGCAGGGGTAGCGGGAGTTCTCCCGGGGAGCTGTTTTTT.

The V call is TRBV11-3, the J call TRBJ2-7; 8 nucleotides line up with TRBD1. The length of the CDR3 is 15 residues. Germline V gives CDR1 SGHNT, CDR2 YENEEA. V lost 0 bases, J lost 3 bases, and 4 bases stayed unmatched. The CDR3 protein is CASSLESGGGYEQYF. CDR3 coding DNA: TGTGCCAGCAGCTTAGAGTCAGGGGGCGGCTACGAGCAGTACTTC.

The chain is built from TRBV7-3 and TRBJ2-1, with 8 bases fitting TRBD2. The CDR3 has 16 amino acids. Trimming at V came to 0 bases and at J to 4 bases, leaving 5 bases not matched to a gene. Germline V gives CDR1 SGHTA, CDR2 FQGTGA. CDR3 DNA: TGTGCCAGCAGCTTAACGGCGACTAGCGTATACAATGAGCAGTTCTTC. The encoded protein is CASSLTATSVYNEQFF.

This clonotype was recorded a few times. This chain connects TRBV28 to TRBJ2-7; perhaps D is TRBD1 or TRBD2 (5 bases each). Trimming left V 2 bases short and J 2 bases short, with 13 bases between. This CDR3 has 15 residues. In germline, CDR1 is MDHEN, CDR2 SYDVKM. CDR3 amino acids: CASSLRSQGPYEQYF. CDR3 sequence (DNA): TGTGCCAGCAGTTTAAGGTCCCAGGGACCCTACGAGCAGTACTTC.

Ten or more counts support this clonotype. The V gene is TRBV29-1, the J gene TRBJ2-2; no clear D. The CDR3 consists of 14 residues. CDR1 and CDR2 from the germline V gene are SQVTM and ANQGSEA. V lost 6 bases and J lost 1, with 12 bases in between. Written as DNA, the CDR3 is TGCAGCGTGCCGACATGGGGGAACACCGGGGAGCTGTTTTTT. Protein: CSVPTWGNTGELFF.

V usage is TRBV29-1 and J usage is TRBJ2-3, with D possibly being TRBD1 or TRBD2 (5 bases each). Germline CDR1 is SQVTM and CDR2 is ANQGSEA. V lost 6 bases and J lost 1, with 11 bases in between. This CDR3 has 13 amino acids. For the CDR3, the DNA is TGCAGCGTCCGTCGGGGCGGCACAGATACGCAGTATTTT. Its translation is CSVRRGGTDTQYF.

This chain connects TRBV12-3 or TRBV12-4 to TRBJ2-7, with D possibly being TRBD1 (6 bases). With 4 bases removed from V and 3 bases from J, the gap between germline ends came to 13 bases. The CDR3 runs to 14 residues. DNA of the CDR3: TGTGCCAGCAGTTCCACAGGGCTACTCTACGAGCAGTACTTC. It encodes CASSSTGLLYEQYF.

This clonotype was seen ten or more times. The chain employs TRBV4-3 and TRBJ2-1; 11 bases are a match to TRBD2. Losses at the gene ends were 1 base for V and 3 bases for J; bases not matched to a gene: 2. This CDR3 comprises 16 residues. Germline V gene data show CDR1 as LGHNA and CDR2 as YSLEER. The CDR3 spells CASSQALAGDYNEQFF. DNA for the CDR3: TGCGCCAGCAGCCAAGCACTAGCGGGAGACTACAATGAGCAGTTCTTC.

This clonotype showed up many times. V and J are TRBV29-1 and TRBJ2-7, with TRBD2 identical over 12 bases. There are 17 residues in the CDR3. Germline V lookup: CDR1 SQVTM, CDR2 ANQGSEA. V lost 1 base and J lost 3; bases outside the gene matches: 10. The CDR3 DNA sequence: TGCAGCGTTGAAGCTATAGGACTAGCGGGACCAGGCTACGAGCAGTACTTC. This sequence encodes CSVEAIGLAGPGYEQYF.

There are a few counts of this clonotype. The V call is TRBV11-3, the J call TRBJ2-7; 10 bases fit TRBD1. The CDR3 covers 14 residues. V was clipped by 5 bases and J by 6 bases; unmatched bases: 7. CDR1 SGHNT and CDR2 YENEEA come from the germline V gene. CDR3 nucleotide sequence: TGTGCCAGCAGCGGGACAGGGGATATAGGCGAGCAGTACTTC. Residues: CASSGTGDIGEQYF.

The chain has TRBV7-6 and TRBJ2-2; no clear D gene. Germline lookup yields CDR1 SGHVS and CDR2 FNYEAQ. Trimming shortened V by 6 bases and J by 6 bases, and 11 bases separated the two germline ends. The CDR3 sequence is 13 residues long. The CDR3 nucleotides are TGTGCCAGCAGTTCAGACAATCCCGGGGAGCTGTTTTTT. This gives the protein CASSSDNPGELFF.

This chain joins TRBV7-6 and TRBJ2-7, with TRBD2 as a possible D gene (6 bases). The V and J ends lost 5 bases and 5 bases respectively, with 19 bases between them. The length of the CDR3 is 15 residues. Germline assignment: CDR1 SGHVS and CDR2 FNYEAQ. The CDR3 nucleotides read TGTGCCAGCAGCCCAGCTAGCGTAGTAAGCCACGAGCAGTACTTC. The encoded protein is CASSPASVVSHEQYF.

This clonotype was observed a handful of times. J is TRBJ2-1 and V is TRBV10-2; 9 bases line up with TRBD1. The trim removed 6 bases at V and 5 bases at J, leaving 8 bases unmatched. Germline lookup yields CDR1 WSHSY and CDR2 SAAADI. The CDR3 length is 15 residues. The CDR3: CASSPNRGHNNEQFF. DNA for the CDR3: TGCGCCAGCAGCCCCAACAGGGGGCATAACAATGAGCAGTTCTTC.

This clonotype occurred many times. The chain combines TRBV29-1 with TRBJ2-7; tentative D call: TRBD1 (6 bases). The CDR3 totals 13 residues. Trimming cost V 4 bases and J 3 bases, with 13 bases left between them. Germline V gene lookup returns CDR1 SQVTM and CDR2 ANQGSEA. The CDR3 DNA is TGCAGCGTTGGGACTGACAGGCTCTACGAGCAGTACTTC. It yields the protein CSVGTDRLYEQYF.

With regard to this clonotype: A much larger clone lies a single base off, so this may be a read error. The gene calls are TRBV3-1 and TRBJ2-1; D gene ambiguous. The germline V gene encodes CDR1 LGHDT and CDR2 YNNKEL (reference sequence). The CDR3 loop spans 12 amino acids. The V gene lost 2 bases and the J gene lost 11 bases, with 10 bases spanning the gap. The CDR3 coding sequence is TGTGCCAGCAGCCAATTAAGGTATAAGCAGTTCTTC. Translated, it gives CASSQLRYKQFF.

This clonotype was observed a few times. The chain has TRBV5-1 and TRBJ2-1; TRBD1 aligns across 9 bases. Germline V CDR1 and CDR2: SGHRS, YFSETQ. The length of the CDR3 is 15 residues. V was pared by 1 base and J by 7 bases, with 6 bases of the junction left unmatched. CDR3 nucleotide sequence: TGCGCCAGCAGCTTGATGGGACAGGGTAAGAATGAGCAGTTCTTC. This sequence encodes CASSLMGQGKNEQFF. Combining the CDR3 with reference TRBV5-1 and TRBJ2-1 gives the whole variable domain KAGVTQTPRYLIKTRGQQVTLSCSPISGHRSVSWYQQTPGQGLQFLFEYFSETQRNKGNFPGRFSGRQFSNSRSEMNVSTLELGDSALYLCASSLMGQGKNEQFFGPGTRLTVL.

This clonotype was picked up many times. V is TRBV20-1 and J is TRBJ1-6; D unclear. CDR3 length: 17 residues. CDR1 is DFQATT and CDR2 is SNEGSKA in the germline V gene (reference sequence). V dropped 0 bases and J dropped 4 bases, with 16 bases sitting between them. Here the CDR3 reads CSARDLRHDNYNSPLHF. The CDR3 region has the DNA TGCAGTGCTAGAGACCTAAGACACGATAATTATAATTCACCCCTCCACTTT.

The table lists this clonotype with many counts. The chain links TRBV29-1 to TRBJ1-5, with D hard to call. Germline CDR1 reads SQVTM; CDR2 reads ANQGSEA. V was cut by 6 bases and J by 2 bases, with 8 bases left in between. CDR3 length: 12 amino acids. Here the CDR3 reads CSVREGNQPQHF. The CDR3 DNA sequence: TGCAGCGTAAGGGAAGGCAATCAGCCCCAGCATTTT.

The chain uses TRBV11-2 and TRBJ2-5; TRBD2 aligns across 10 bases. Germline CDR1 and CDR2: SGHAT and FQNNGV. There are 16 residues in the CDR3. Trimming at V came to 2 bases and at J to 3 bases, leaving 6 bases not matched to a gene. The CDR3 sequence: CASSLMGLAGEETQYF. The CDR3 coding sequence is TGTGCCAGCAGCTTAATGGGCCTAGCGGGAGAAGAGACCCAGTACTTC.

This rearrangement joins TRBV5-1 to TRBJ2-7; no firm D call. Trimming cost V 3 bases and J 3 bases, with 13 bases left between them. Germline V gene sequence: CDR1 SGHRS, CDR2 YFSETQ. There are 14 residues in the CDR3. CDR3 sequence: CASSSSEVNYEQYF. The CDR3 bases are TGCGCCAGCAGCTCAAGTGAGGTGAACTACGAGCAGTACTTC.

In DNA, the CDR3 is TGTGCCACCCTTGGTAGGGTAGCAGCCAAAAACATTCAGTACTTC. This sequence encodes CATLGRVAAKNIQYF. The V call is TRBV6-1, the J call TRBJ2-4; D gene unclear. The germline V gene encodes CDR1 MNHNS and CDR2 SASEGT. This CDR3 comprises 15 residues. V dropped 10 bases and J dropped 0 bases, with 16 bases sitting between them.

The gene calls are TRBV12-3 or TRBV12-4 and TRBJ2-2; the D gene is possibly TRBD1 (6 bases). The CDR3 length is 14 residues. V was shortened by 5 bases and J by 5 bases, with 12 bases between the two germline ends. In DNA, the CDR3 is TGTGCCAGCAGTCCACGAACAGGGACCGGGGAGCTGTTTTTT. It is translated as CASSPRTGTGELFF.

CDR3 nucleotides: TGCAGCGTTGAGGGTCGAAGCGGGAGTTTCTACGAGCAGTACTTC. Protein: CSVEGRSGSFYEQYF. The chain is built from TRBV29-1 and TRBJ2-7, with TRBD2 matching 8 bases. The junction had 10 bases not matched to a gene; V was cut back by 3 bases and J by 3 bases. Germline assignment: CDR1 SQVTM and CDR2 ANQGSEA. The CDR3 runs 15 residues.